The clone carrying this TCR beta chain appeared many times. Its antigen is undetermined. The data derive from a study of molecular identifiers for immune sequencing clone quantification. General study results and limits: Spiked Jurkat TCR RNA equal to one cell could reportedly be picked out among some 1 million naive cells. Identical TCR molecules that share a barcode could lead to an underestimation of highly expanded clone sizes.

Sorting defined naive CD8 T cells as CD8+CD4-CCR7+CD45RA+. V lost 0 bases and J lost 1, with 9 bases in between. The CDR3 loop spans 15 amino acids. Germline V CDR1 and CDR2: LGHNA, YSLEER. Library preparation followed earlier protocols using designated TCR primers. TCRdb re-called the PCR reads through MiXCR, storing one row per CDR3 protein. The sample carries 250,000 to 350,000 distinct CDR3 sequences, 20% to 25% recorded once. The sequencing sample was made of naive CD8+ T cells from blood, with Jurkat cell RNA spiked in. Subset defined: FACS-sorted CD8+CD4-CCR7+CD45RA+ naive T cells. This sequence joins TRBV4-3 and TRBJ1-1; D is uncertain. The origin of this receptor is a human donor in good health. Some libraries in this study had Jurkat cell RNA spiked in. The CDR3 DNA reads TGCGCCAGCAGCCAAGATCAGGCAGGGAACACTGAAGCTTTCTTT. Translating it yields CASSQDQAGNTEAFF.